A selection of T cell receptor beta chains follows, all from one sample in a study of graft-versus-host responses after intestinal transplantation. Here immunoSEQ multiplex PCR was the method, and the copy in TCRdb shows in-frame clones only, minus some. Of around 21,000 clones listed, roughly 33% are singletons. This specimen was alloreactive CD8+ T cells from a mixed lymphocyte reaction culture, taken before intestinal transplant. Receptor source: a human patient who received an intestinal transplant. The CDR3 runs from the conserved cysteine through the conserved F or W.

>TRBV9
CASSGAGGSGNTIYF
>TRBV10-3
CAISDRHQETQYF
>TRBV7-9
CASEGQGRTPQYF
>TRBV7-9
CASSLGPANEKLFF
>TRBV7-2
CASTPSYGTANGYTF
>TRBV6-1
CASSPLAGGNNEQFF
>TRBV2
CASSEGTSGGETQYF
>TRBV5-1
CASSLEVASGYEQYF
>TRBV5-8
CASSLEIRDTYNEQFF
>TRBV29-1
CSVWGGDSYEQYF
>TRBV4-3
CASSSFADGTEAFF
>TRBV4-1
CASSLGWGTEAFF
>TRBV27
CASSLLLAGGPGEQYF
>TRBV10-1
CASSAPDRSYEQYF
>TRBV27
CASSTFPSSTDTQYF
>TRBV6-5
CASSYSPRHTQYF
>TRBV6-1
CASSPFTTGSYEQYF
>TRBV4-1
CASSQDWTVTETQYF
>TRBV5-4
CASSLVPPSGGPDTQYF
>TRBV2
CASSVWRQETNTGELFF
>TRBV10-3
CAISPGAEYEQYF
>TRBV7-9
CASSGTATGELFF
>TRBV29-1
CSAAGDGSYEQYF
>TRBV4-1
CASSQVGGSSYEQYF
>TRBV9
CASSVSAGDGYTF
>TRBV19
CASSTGQGGTDTQYF
>TRBV7-2
CASSPGSTYEQYF
>TRBV6-1
CASTPTSGDTDTQYF
>TRBV27
CASSLGDRLYEQYF
>TRBV6-5
CASSPRGGFEQYF
>TRBV6-9
CASSWRIEQPQHF
>TRBV27
CASSLTGGYNEQFF
>TRBV30
CAWSTASGRDEQFF
>TRBV5-3
CARSLKLADYNEQFF
>TRBV7-3
CASSLVGGSYGYTF
>TRBV11-2
CASSFINEQFF
>TRBV19
CASSRQGADEQYF
>TRBV6-5
CASSKKDRYNEQFF
>TRBV2
CASSVTHSLNNEQFF
>TRBV9
CASSSGTGVFTEAFF
>TRBV7-6
CASSHTGRDSPLHF
>TRBV6-5
CASSFEGSGNYEQYF
>TRBV27
CASSFGGPFYEQYF
>TRBV27
CASSLTGSGTYEQYF
>TRBV13
CASSLGGIRNQPQHF
>TRBV7-2
CASSLVGGSYGYTF
>TRBV13
CASSPPNSYEQYF
>TRBV18
CASGSRGDSPLHF
>TRBV9
CASSLYPSGELFF
>TRBV6-5
CASVGGTPDTQYF
>TRBV27
CASSFGGSSYEQYF
>TRBV6-5
CASSNDENTEAFF
>TRBV27
CASSRLDRSYQNTEAFF